This passage covers 5 T cell receptor beta chains from one sample sequenced in a study of blood T cell repertoires in COVID-19. Method: immunoSEQ multiplex PCR; TCRdb's copy keeps in-frame clones and lacks some. The sample holds fewer than 150,000 clones; around 90% are singletons and the top ten take 7.7%. Sequencing was done on a sample of peripheral blood. The source of these receptors is a human donor in a cohort sampled during active COVID-19.

The chain joins TRBV24-1 to TRBJ1-5; perhaps TRBD1 as D (6 bases). The CDR3 spans 20 residues. CDR1 KGHDR and CDR2 SFDVKD come from the germline V gene. Trimming took 1 base from V and 5 from J, leaving 26 bases between them. The DNA for the CDR3 is TGTGCCACCAGTGATTTTGGGCTGGCATTGGACAGACCTTGTGATCAGCCCCAGCATTTT. As protein: CATSDFGLALDRPCDQPQHF.

The chain uses TRBV12-3 or TRBV12-4 and TRBJ1-6; D may be TRBD1 (6 bases). The CDR3 is 12 amino acids. Trimming pared 8 bases from V and 5 bases from J, leaving 7 bases between. CDR3 nucleotide sequence: TGTGCCAGCCGACAGGATAATTCACCCCTCCACTTT. It codes for CASRQDNSPLHF.

The rearrangement joins TRBV2 to TRBJ2-3; 10 nucleotides align to TRBD1. The germline V gene encodes CDR1 SNHLY and CDR2 FYNNEI. The CDR3 loop spans 19 amino acids. V lost 5 bases and J lost 0; bases outside the gene matches: 14. The CDR3 spells CASSPPGTGEWYSTDTQYF. The DNA of the CDR3 is TGTGCCAGCAGTCCGCCCGGGACAGGGGAGTGGTATAGCACAGATACGCAGTATTTT.

This chain links TRBV27 with TRBJ2-1, with TRBD2 as a possible D gene (5 bases). The CDR3 has 15 amino acids. Trimming removed 6 bases at V and 5 bases at J, with 17 bases between. Germline V gene sequence: CDR1 MNHEY, CDR2 SMNVEV (reference sequence). CDR3 sequence: CASSKAPGINNEQFF. CDR3 sequence (DNA): TGTGCCAGCAGCAAGGCCCCCGGGATTAACAATGAGCAGTTCTTC.

This chain links TRBV28 with TRBJ2-3, with a tentative D call TRBD1 (6 bases). Trimming removed 5 bases from V and 4 bases from J, with 10 bases in between. Germline V gene sequence: CDR1 MDHEN, CDR2 SYDVKM. This CDR3 contains 13 residues. CDR3 sequence (DNA): TGTGCCAGCAGTACAGGGTCGCCAGATACGCAGTATTTT. Residues: CASSTGSPDTQYF. Full variable domain (rest looked up from reference TRBV28 and TRBJ2-3): DVKVTQSSRYLVKRTGEKVFLECVQDMDHENMFWYRQDPGLGLRLIYFSYDVKMKEKGDIPEGYSVSREKKERFSLILESASTNQTSMYLCASSTGSPDTQYFGPGTRLTVL.